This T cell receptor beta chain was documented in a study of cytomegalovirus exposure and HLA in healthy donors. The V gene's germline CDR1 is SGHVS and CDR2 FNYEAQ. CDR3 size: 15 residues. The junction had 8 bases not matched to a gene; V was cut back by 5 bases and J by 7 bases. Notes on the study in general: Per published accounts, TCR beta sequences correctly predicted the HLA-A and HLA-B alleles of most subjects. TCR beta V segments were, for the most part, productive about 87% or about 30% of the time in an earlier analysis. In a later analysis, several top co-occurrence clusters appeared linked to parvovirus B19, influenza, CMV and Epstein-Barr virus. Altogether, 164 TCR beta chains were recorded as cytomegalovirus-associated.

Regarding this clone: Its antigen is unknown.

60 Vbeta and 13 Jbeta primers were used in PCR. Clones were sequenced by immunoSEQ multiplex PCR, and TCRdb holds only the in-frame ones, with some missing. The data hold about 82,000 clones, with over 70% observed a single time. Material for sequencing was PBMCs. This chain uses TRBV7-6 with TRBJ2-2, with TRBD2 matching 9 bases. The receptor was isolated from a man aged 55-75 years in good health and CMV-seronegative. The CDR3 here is CASSHPTSGYGELFF. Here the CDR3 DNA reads TGTGCCAGCAGCCATCCGACTAGCGGTTACGGGGAGCTGTTTTTT.